The present TCR beta chain was sequenced within a study of vaccination and CD4 T cells after COVID-19. With respect to this clonotype: The antigen remains unidentified.

Points from the study as a whole: Vaccine-specific clones in convalescent patients were spike mono-reactive in 304 of 307 cases.

Sequence data for DNA of cultured CD4+ T cells were generated by the Oncomine TCR Beta short-read assay. CD4+ T cells were cultured, and genomic DNA was extracted from them. TCRdb used MiXCR to reprocess the PCR reads, holding one entry per CDR3 protein. The data show about 25,000 distinct CDR3 sequences, roughly 46% seen once. The length of the CDR3 is 15 residues. The germline gives CDR1 DFQATT, CDR2 SNEGSKA (reference sequence). The V and J ends lost 6 bases and 0 bases respectively, with 18 bases between them. Time point of the sample: late sampling 161 to 241 days after vaccination in a few convalescent patients. The treatment is: approximately nine-day PBMC culture with coronavirus spike peptide pools or control peptides (ViraFEST assay).

This TCR came from a human donor who had recovered from COVID-19. This chain links TRBV20-1 with TRBJ2-7, with D perhaps TRBD2 (6 bases). Sequences were derived from CD4+ T cells from blood, cultured in vitro, sampled about 7 months after SARS-CoV-2 vaccination. CDR3 protein: CSALPGLLSSYEQYF. DNA of the CDR3: TGCAGTGCCCTCCCGGGACTTCTGAGCTCCTACGAGCAGTACTTC.